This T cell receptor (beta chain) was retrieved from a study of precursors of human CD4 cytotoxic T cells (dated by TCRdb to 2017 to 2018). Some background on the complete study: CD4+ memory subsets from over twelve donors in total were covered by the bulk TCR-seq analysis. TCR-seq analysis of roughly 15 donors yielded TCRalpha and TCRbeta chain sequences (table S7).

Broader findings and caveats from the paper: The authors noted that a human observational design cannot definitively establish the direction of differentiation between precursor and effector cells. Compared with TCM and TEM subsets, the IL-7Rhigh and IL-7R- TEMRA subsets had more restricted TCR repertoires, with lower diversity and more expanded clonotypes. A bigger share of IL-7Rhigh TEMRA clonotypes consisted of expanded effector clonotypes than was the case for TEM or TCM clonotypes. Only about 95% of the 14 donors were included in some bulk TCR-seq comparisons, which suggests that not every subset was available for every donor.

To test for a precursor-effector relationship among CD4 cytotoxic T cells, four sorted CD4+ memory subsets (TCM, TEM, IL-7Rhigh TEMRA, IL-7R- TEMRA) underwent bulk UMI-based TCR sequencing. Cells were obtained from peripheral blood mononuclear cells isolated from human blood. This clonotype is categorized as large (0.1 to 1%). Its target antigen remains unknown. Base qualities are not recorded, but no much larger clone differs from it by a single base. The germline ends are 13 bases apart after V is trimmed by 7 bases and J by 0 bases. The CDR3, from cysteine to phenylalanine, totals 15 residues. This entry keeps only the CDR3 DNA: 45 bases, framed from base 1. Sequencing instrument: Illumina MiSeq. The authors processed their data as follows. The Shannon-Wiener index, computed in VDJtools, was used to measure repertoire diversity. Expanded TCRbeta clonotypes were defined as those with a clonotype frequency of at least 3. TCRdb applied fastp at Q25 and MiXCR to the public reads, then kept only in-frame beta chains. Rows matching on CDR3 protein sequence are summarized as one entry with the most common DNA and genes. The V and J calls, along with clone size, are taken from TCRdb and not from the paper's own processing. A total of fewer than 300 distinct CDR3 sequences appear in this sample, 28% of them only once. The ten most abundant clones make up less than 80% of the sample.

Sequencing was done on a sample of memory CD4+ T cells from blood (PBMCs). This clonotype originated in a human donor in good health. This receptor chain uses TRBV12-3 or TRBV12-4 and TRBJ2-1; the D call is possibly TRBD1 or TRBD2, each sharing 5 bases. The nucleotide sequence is TGTGCCAGCATCCTTCGGGACGGCTCCTACAATGAGCAGTTCTTC. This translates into CASILRDGSYNEQFF.